The present T cell receptor (beta chain) was sequenced within a study of regulatory T cells in long-lasting Graves disease. Time point reported: newly diagnosed GD, antithyroid drugs for less than 3 months. Extracted RNA from PBMCs served as the source of the TCR library. Building the TCR beta libraries relied on iRepertoire HTBI primers, and CDR3 regions underwent Arm-PCR. From the multiplex PCR reads, TCRdb called clonotypes with MiXCR, one entry per CDR3 protein. In the table there are some 240,000 distinct CDR3 sequences, around 19% of which are singletons. CDR1 is SGHAT and CDR2 is FQNNGV in the germline V gene. The CDR3 sequence is 12 residues long. With regard to this clonotype: An end of the junction differs from the germline gene, which may be a read error.

This sample was also put to use in a study of T cells in Graves' hyperthyroidism and ophthalmopathy.

Material: peripheral blood mononuclear cells (PBMCs), obtained at new diagnosis, from a patient treated with antithyroid drugs. The chain links TRBV11-2 to TRBJ2-3, with D possibly TRBD1 on 5 matching bases. The receptor was isolated from a woman in her twenties or thirties with Graves disease. The CDR3 is CASSLTQGKEYF. The CDR3, as DNA: TGTGCCAGCAGCTTGACTCAGGGAAAGGAGTACTTC. Full variable domain (missing parts from reference TRBV11-2 and TRBJ2-3): EAGVAQSPRYKIIEKRQSVAFWCNPISGHATLYWYQQILGQGPKLLIQFQNNGVVDDSQLPKDRFSAERLKGVDSTLKIQPAKLEDSAVYLCASSLTQGKEYFGPGTRLTVL.